This entry is about one T cell receptor (beta chain). In terms of age and location, participants ranged from roughly 18 to 100 years and lived in approximately 24 US areas. The source of the sample is a study of blood T cell repertoires in COVID-19. Repertoires were generated with immunoSEQ multiplex PCR, while TCRdb's copy carries only in-frame clones and drops some. In the table there are about 200,000 clones, 75% to 90% of which are singletons. CDR3 size: 16 residues. V lost 6 bases and J lost 0; bases outside the gene matches: 6. Germline CDR1 MNHEY, CDR2 SMNVEV (reference sequence). The sequence came from a man aged 40-50 years who had recovered from COVID-19. The sequencing input was PBMCs or T cells enriched from blood (not recorded which). This sequence joins TRBV27 and TRBJ1-3; 9 bases fit TRBD1. CDR3 nucleotides: TGTGCCAGCAGCCTTACAGGGGGCGCCTCTGGAAACACCATATATTTT. It specifies CASSLTGGASGNTIYF.